This is a list of T cell receptor beta chains from one sample in a study of blood T cell repertoires in COVID-19. The data were produced by immunoSEQ multiplex PCR, yet TCRdb's version contains in-frame clones alone and is incomplete. The sample lists some 60,000 clones, about 77% seen once, with 32% in the top ten. Sequenced: peripheral blood. These receptors originate from a human donor in a cohort sampled during active COVID-19. Both conserved end residues are part of each CDR3. The D gene is left open where the match is weak. Clone size is stated in some rows and not others, as once, few, many or a class when expanded.

abundance,j_gene,d_gene,v_gene,CDR3nt,CDR3aa
.,TRBJ1-2,TRBD1,TRBV6-5,TGTGCCAGCAGGGACACCAGGGGGCATGGCTACACCTTC,CASRDTRGHGYTF
.,TRBJ2-7,.,TRBV21-1,TGTGCCAGCAGCTATAAAGGACAGGGAAGAAAAGAGCAGTACTTC,CASSYKGQGRKEQYF
few,TRBJ1-4,.,TRBV12-3/TRBV12-4,TGTGCCAGCAGCGTTAATGAAAAACTTTTTTTT,CASSVNEKLFF
.,TRBJ1-1,TRBD1,TRBV2,TGTGCCAGCAGCCGGGACAGCATGAACACTGAAGCTTTCTTT,CASSRDSMNTEAFF
.,TRBJ2-3,TRBD1,TRBV7-9,TGTGCCAGCAGCCCGGGGACAGGGACAGATACGCAGTATTTT,CASSPGTGTDTQYF
.,TRBJ2-3,.,TRBV2,TGTGCCAGCAGTCGTGGGGAGGCAGATACGCAGTATTTT,CASSRGEADTQYF
.,TRBJ1-1,.,TRBV27,TGTGCCAGCAGTTCCACGGTTGGGAGGGGCGGGGAAGCTTTCTTT,CASSSTVGRGGEAFF
.,TRBJ2-5,.,TRBV30,TGTGCCTGGAAAGCAGGGGTGGAGACCCAGTACTTC,CAWKAGVETQYF
.,TRBJ2-7,.,TRBV19,TGTGCCAGTAGTCTCGCCGGGACAATGTACGAGCAGTACTTC,CASSLAGTMYEQYF
.,TRBJ1-2,.,TRBV10-3,TGTGCCATCAGTGATGGGGGCGCGGTGGGCTACACCTTC,CAISDGGAVGYTF
few,TRBJ2-2,.,TRBV5-4,TGTGCCAGCAGCGCGGGACTCGGGGAGCTGTTTTTT,CASSAGLGELFF
.,TRBJ1-2,TRBD1,TRBV5-1,TGCGCCAGCAGCTTTACAGGGGGCAACTCTCGTGGCTACACCTTC,CASSFTGGNSRGYTF
once,TRBJ1-2,TRBD1,TRBV14,TGTGCCAGCAGCCAAGGGAGGACAGGGAAGGCCTATGGCTACACCTTC,CASSQGRTGKAYGYTF
.,TRBJ1-4,.,TRBV6-4,TGTGCCAGCAGGCCCCTCCGGCAGGCACAGGCAGTCAAACTGTTTTTT,CASRPLRQAQAVKLFF
.,TRBJ2-5,TRBD2,TRBV7-2,TGTGCCAGCAGCTCGATTCGGACTAGCGGGGGGGAGACCCAGTACTTC,CASSSIRTSGGETQYF
.,TRBJ2-5,TRBD2,TRBV5-1,TGCGCCAGCAGCTTGAGCGGGAGGGCCGGGGAGACCCAGTACTTC,CASSLSGRAGETQYF
.,TRBJ1-6,.,TRBV2,TGTGCCAGCGGGTCTGGGCCCTATAATTCACCCCTCCACTTT,CASGSGPYNSPLHF
.,TRBJ2-2,.,TRBV4-3,TGCGCCAGCAGCCAAGATTTATCGGGGGCCGGGGAGCTGTTTTTT,CASSQDLSGAGELFF
few,TRBJ2-5,.,TRBV11-2,TGTGCCAGCAGCTTAGTACCCTCCCCAGCGGAGACCCAGTACTTC,CASSLVPSPAETQYF
few,TRBJ2-3,TRBD2,TRBV6-1,TGTGCCAGCAGTGAAGCAGGACTAGCGGGAGGGACAGATACGCAGTATTTT,CASSEAGLAGGTDTQYF
.,TRBJ1-4,TRBD1,TRBV10-2,TGCGCCAGCAGGCCCCGGGACAGGGGTAATGAAAAACTGTTTTTT,CASRPRDRGNEKLFF
.,TRBJ2-7,.,TRBV19,TGTGCCAGCCGGAAGGGCAGGGGTGGAACCTACGAGCAGTACTTC,CASRKGRGGTYEQYF
.,TRBJ2-5,.,TRBV30,TGTGCCTGGAGTTTGCGCCTCTTTCCAGAGACCCAGTACTTC,CAWSLRLFPETQYF
.,TRBJ2-3,TRBD2,TRBV5-1,TGCGCCAGCAGCTTTGAACAGCGGGGAGATACGCAGTATTTT,CASSFEQRGDTQYF
.,TRBJ2-1,.,TRBV7-9,TGTGCCAGCAGCCCGTCCAGGGGCAATGAGCAGTTCTTC,CASSPSRGNEQFF
.,TRBJ2-5,TRBD2,TRBV4-2,TGTGCCAGCAGCCAAGATGGGACTAGCGGGGGAGAGACCCAGTACTTC,CASSQDGTSGGETQYF
.,TRBJ2-2,.,TRBV5-1,TGCGCCAGCAACCCGAGGGCTATCGGCACCGGGGAGCTGTTTTTT,CASNPRAIGTGELFF
.,TRBJ1-5,.,TRBV6-5,TGTGCCAGCAGTTACGGAGCCTTCAATCAGCCCCAGCATTTT,CASSYGAFNQPQHF
.,TRBJ1-2,TRBD1,TRBV4-2,TGTGCCAGCAGCCAAGAACCCCAGGGGGCATATGGCTACACCTTC,CASSQEPQGAYGYTF
many,TRBJ2-7,.,TRBV3-1/TRBV3-2,TGTGCCAGCAGCCCCCTTTCTCCCCTATCTGCGAGTCCTTACGAGCAGTACTTC,CASSPLSPLSASPYEQYF
.,TRBJ2-3,TRBD2,TRBV5-1,TGCGCCAGCAGCACAGAGACCCGGGGGGTAGATACGCAGTATTTT,CASSTETRGVDTQYF
few,TRBJ1-2,TRBD1,TRBV19,TGTGCCAATACACTCCGCAGGGGGGCCTATGGCTACACCTTC,CANTLRRGAYGYTF
.,TRBJ2-7,TRBD2,TRBV3-1/TRBV3-2,TGTGCCAGCAGCAAACCTCCAGGGACTAGCGGGAGCTACGAGCAGTACTTC,CASSKPPGTSGSYEQYF
once,TRBJ1-2,.,TRBV30,TGTGCCTGGACCGGGCTAACACGGGGTGGCTACACCTTC,CAWTGLTRGGYTF
.,TRBJ2-5,TRBD1,TRBV7-6,TGTGCCAGCAGCTCTTCCGCAGGGGGCGGGGAGACCCAGTACTTC,CASSSSAGGGETQYF
.,TRBJ1-2,TRBD1,TRBV7-2,TGTGCCAGCAGCTTAGATGGGACAGGGTTCTATGGCTACACCTTC,CASSLDGTGFYGYTF
.,TRBJ2-5,.,TRBV3-1/TRBV3-2,TGTGCCAGCAGCCCGGACAGTAGTGAGACCCAGTACTTC,CASSPDSSETQYF
.,TRBJ2-1,TRBD2,TRBV2,TGTGCCAGCAGTACCGGGACTAGCGGGAGAGGCCTTGAGCAGTTCTTC,CASSTGTSGRGLEQFF
.,TRBJ1-1,TRBD1,TRBV19,TGTGCCAGTAGGGGGCTTCCGGGACAGGGCGCTATGAACACTGAAGCTTTCTTT,CASRGLPGQGAMNTEAFF
.,TRBJ2-1,.,TRBV3-1/TRBV3-2,TGTGCCAGCAGCCGAGACTTGCGCTCCTACAATGAGCAGTTCTTC,CASSRDLRSYNEQFF